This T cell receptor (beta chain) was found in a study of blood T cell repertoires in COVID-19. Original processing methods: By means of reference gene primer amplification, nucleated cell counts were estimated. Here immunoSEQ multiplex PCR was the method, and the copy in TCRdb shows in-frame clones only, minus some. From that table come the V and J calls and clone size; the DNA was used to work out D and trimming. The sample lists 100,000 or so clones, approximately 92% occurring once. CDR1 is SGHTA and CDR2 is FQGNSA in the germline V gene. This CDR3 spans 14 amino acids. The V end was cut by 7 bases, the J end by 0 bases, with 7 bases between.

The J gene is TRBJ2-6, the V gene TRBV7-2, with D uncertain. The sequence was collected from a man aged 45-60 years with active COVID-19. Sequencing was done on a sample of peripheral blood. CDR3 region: CASIQSSGANVLTF. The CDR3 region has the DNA TGTGCCAGCATCCAGTCCTCTGGGGCCAACGTCCTGACTTTC.